The present T cell receptor beta chain was sequenced within a study of T-cell memory formation after mild COVID-19. TCRdb passed the 5' RACE reads through MiXCR, listing each CDR3 protein once. Among about 350,000 distinct CDR3 sequences listed, around 15% were seen once. This clonotype was seen more than once but under ten times. The CDR3 has 15 residues. The germline gives CDR1 SEHNR, CDR2 FQNEAQ (reference sequence). The V gene lost 5 bases and the J gene lost 6 bases, with 17 bases spanning the gap. The TCR originated in a man aged 18 to 35 who had mild COVID-19 (a few samples of this study predate the infection). Cell type and time point are not known. The source material was PBMCs or a T cell subset sorted from them (not recorded which). The rearrangement joins TRBV7-9 to TRBJ2-1; D assignment may be TRBD1 or TRBD2 (5 bases each). The CDR3 bases are TGTGCCAGCAGCCGAACAGGAATTGGGGGCAATGAGCAGTTCTTC. Translation: CASSRTGIGGNEQFF. The complete variable domain, with remaining parts taken from reference TRBV7-9 and TRBJ2-1, reads DTGVSQNPRHKITKRGQNVTFRCDPISEHNRLYWYRQTLGQGPEFLTYFQNEAQLEKSRLLSDRFSAERPKGSFSTLEIQRTEQGDSAMYLCASSRTGIGGNEQFFGPGTRLTVL.